This T cell receptor beta chain originates from a study of cytomegalovirus exposure and HLA in healthy donors. Turning to the study itself: About 83 million unique TCRs from HLA-typed donors made up an early data release.

Findings and limits, study-wide: Fewer N-insertions (relative to the roughly 610-donor mean) were reportedly seen in an Asian-associated ancestry cluster in a later analysis.

A note on this clone: What it recognizes is unknown.

The primer mix had 60 Vbeta and 13 Jbeta primers. TCRdb's table, derived via immunoSEQ multiplex PCR, lists solely in-frame clones and lacks some. The table includes about 120,000 clones, about 81% detected once. V lost 7 bases to trimming and J lost 7 bases; unmatched junction nucleotides: 19. CDR1 and CDR2 (germline): WNHNN, SYGVQD (reference sequence). This CDR3 is 17 amino acids long. Sequenced material: PBMCs. The clonotype originates from a man in his forties or fifties in good health and CMV-seronegative. The chain employs TRBV10-1 and TRBJ2-3; 8 bases map to TRBD2. CDR3 bases: TGCGCCAGCAACGCCCTCAGGGGCGGGGGGATGAGGCATACGCAGTATTTT. Translating it yields CASNALRGGGMRHTQYF.